This TCR beta chain is drawn from a study of blood T cells in healthy people across ages (dated by TCRdb to the mid-2010s). Regarding the research as a whole: In model experiments, template switching captured roughly one uniquely barcoded TCR beta cDNA molecule for every two T cells. Age-related changes in TCR beta repertoire diversity were measured in the study by deep sequencing normalized with unique cDNA molecular identifiers. The donors were divided into four age groups: young (average approximately 15 years), middle-aged (around 41), aged (about 60) and long-lived (approximately 74). To avoid experimental bias, donors of different ages were distributed randomly across sequencing lanes. The study analyzed two additional independent replicas of 1 million unique cDNA reads from the same blood draw for two donors, one aged 18 to 29 and one aged 80 or older.

This clonotype has more than one count but fewer than ten. Its antigen specificity is not known. No much larger clonotype is one base removed from it; base qualities were not supplied. Overall study results and their limits: Observed TCR beta diversity correlated strongly with the percentage of naive T cells measured by flow cytometry. Compared with the aged group, the long-lived group had more naive CD4+ T cells, fewer expanded clones and increased TCR diversity, suggesting age selection. As age increased, observed TCR beta diversity per million T cells dropped in a roughly linear way, and a significant reduction was already evident by age 40. Since profiling was done on bulk unsorted PBMCs, naive and antigen-experienced compartments could not be conclusively compared. Because donor CMV infection status was unknown, age-related changes in expanded clonotypes were potentially confounded. Estimates of total diversity from one million sequenced T cells were regarded as lower bounds and underestimates.

The CDR3 goes from the cysteine to the phenylalanine over 13 residues. The DNA shown is the 39-base CDR3, in frame from base 1. Deletion took 2 bases off V and 5 bases off J, with a span of 6 bases between the germline ends. The 39 donors, aged about 6 to 95 years, were systemically healthy Caucasian individuals from Russia. Approximately 10 milliliters of peripheral blood were collected from each donor into EDTA-treated Vacutainer tubes. Ficoll-Paque density-gradient centrifugation was used to isolate PBMCs, with at least 6.5 million per sample. Total RNA, at least 6 micrograms per sample, was extracted from PBMCs with Trizol reagent. Naive CD45RAhigh/CD27high T cell percentages were measured by flow cytometry on a PBMC aliquot from every donor. Libraries were made using 5' RACE. The reads were generated on an Illumina HiSeq 2500. A second about 7 to 12 cycle PCR used a sample-barcoded 5' primer and a J-beta primer mix. Each TCR beta cDNA molecule received a unique molecular identifier from a template-switch 5' adaptor carrying 12 random nucleotides. Each sample yielded at least 2.5 million CDR3-containing paired-end reads. First-strand cDNA was synthesized from all RNA with the Mint cDNA synthesis kit, primed by a TRBC-specific oligonucleotide. After uracil-DNA glycosylase treatment, a first 18-cycle PCR used universal primers M1SS and BC2_uni_R on all cDNA. The original pipeline was this. Normalization of each sample was performed by random selection of 1 million high-quality reads, each carrying a distinct molecular identifier. Instead of being binned into consensus sequences, reads with shared molecular identifiers were discarded. MiTCR, run with a Q25 quality threshold and the strictest error-elimination algorithm, handled CDR3 identification, clonotype clustering and error correction. A nonparametric unseen species model with Euler transformation was used to estimate lower-bound total TCR beta diversity. The public reads were quality trimmed at Q25 with fastp and then assembled into clones with MiXCR by TCRdb, keeping productive beta chains. Rows matching on CDR3 protein sequence are summarized as one entry with the most common DNA and genes. TCRdb, not the original authors, processed these V and J calls. The sample table holds more than 650,000 distinct CDR3 sequences, of which over 20% were seen once. The ten largest make up under 25% of the sample.

Sequencing input: blood. Recombination linked TRBV12-3 or TRBV12-4 to TRBJ2-2; no D gene call is confident. The TCR sequence derives from a man between 65 and 85 years old in good health. The sequence in DNA is TGTGCCAGCAGTTTACGGGTTACCGGGGAGCTGTTTTTT. Its coded protein is CASSLRVTGELFF.